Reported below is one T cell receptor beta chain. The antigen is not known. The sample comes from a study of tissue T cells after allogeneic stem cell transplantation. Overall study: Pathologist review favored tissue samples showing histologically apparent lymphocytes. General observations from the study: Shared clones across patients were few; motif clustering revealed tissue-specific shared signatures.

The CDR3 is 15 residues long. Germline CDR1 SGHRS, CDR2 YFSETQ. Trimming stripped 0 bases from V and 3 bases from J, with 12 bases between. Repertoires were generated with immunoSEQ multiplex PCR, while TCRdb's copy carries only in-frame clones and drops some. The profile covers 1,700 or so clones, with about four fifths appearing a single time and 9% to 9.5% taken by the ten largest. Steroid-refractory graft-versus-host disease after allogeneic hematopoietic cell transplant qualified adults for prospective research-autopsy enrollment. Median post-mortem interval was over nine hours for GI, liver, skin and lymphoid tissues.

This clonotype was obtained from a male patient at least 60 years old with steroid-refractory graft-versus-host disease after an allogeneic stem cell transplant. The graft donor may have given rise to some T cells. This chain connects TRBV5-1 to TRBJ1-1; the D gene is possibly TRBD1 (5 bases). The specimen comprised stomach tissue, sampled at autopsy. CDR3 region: CASSLEAQGYTEAFF. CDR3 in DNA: TGCGCCAGCAGCTTGGAGGCCCAGGGCTACACTGAAGCTTTCTTT.